This TCR beta chain was sequenced during a study of regulatory T cells in long-lasting Graves disease. Time point defined: newly diagnosed GD, antithyroid drugs for less than 3 months. RNA extracted from PBMCs served as the sequencing template. This clonotype was observed many times. Relying on iRepertoire HTBI primers and Arm-PCR of CDR3 regions, the team built TCR beta libraries. From the multiplex PCR reads, TCRdb called clonotypes with MiXCR, one entry per CDR3 protein. This table holds a few hundred thousand distinct CDR3 sequences, 12% found once. The same data also went into a second study, on T cells in Graves' hyperthyroidism and ophthalmopathy.

The sequenced sample was peripheral blood mononuclear cells (PBMCs), obtained at new diagnosis, from a patient treated with antithyroid drugs. The origin of this receptor is a woman aged 18-30 years with Graves disease.

CDR3 coding DNA: TGCAGCATCCGGGACAGGGGGCGCAACGAGCAGTACTTC. It specifies CSIRDRGRNEQYF. The chain recombines TRBV29-1 with TRBJ2-7, with TRBD1 matching 12 bases. Germline V gene lookup returns CDR1 SQVTM and CDR2 ANQGSEA. The CDR3 has 13 amino acids. The V segment lost 8 bases and the J segment 5 bases; nucleotides outside the gene matches: 7.